Each of the 21 T cell receptor beta chains below was sequenced from the same sample in a study of T cell repertoires in ileal Crohn's disease. The data were produced by immunoSEQ multiplex PCR, yet TCRdb's version contains in-frame clones alone and is incomplete. The sample contains about 8,000 clones, around 96% of which appear only once. The sample comprised ileal tissue. All receptors derive from an adult with Crohn's disease.

The CDR3 region has the DNA TGTGCCAGCAGTTACTCTCGGACATTAGGTCAAGAGACCCAGTACTTC. Translated: CASSYSRTLGQETQYF. The chain has TRBV6-6 and TRBJ2-5; a weak D match, TRBD1 (5 bases). The CDR3 sequence is 16 residues long. Germline CDR1 MNHNY, CDR2 SVGAGI (reference sequence). Trimming pared 0 bases from V and 2 bases from J, leaving 13 bases between.

V and J are TRBV19 and TRBJ1-1; possible D gene TRBD1, 6 bases. CDR3 size: 12 residues. The ends were cut back, 8 bases at V and 3 bases at J, with 10 bases in the middle. Germline V gene data show CDR1 as LNHDA and CDR2 as SQIVND (reference sequence). CDR3 loop: CASRGAYTEAFF. The CDR3 DNA reads TGTGCCAGTCGGGGGGCCTACACTGAAGCTTTCTTT. Using reference TRBV19 and TRBJ1-1 for the parts outside the CDR3, the full variable domain is DGGITQSPKYLFRKEGQNVTLSCEQNLNHDAMYWYRQDPGQGLRLIYYSQIVNDFQKGDIAEGYSVSREKKESFPLTVTSAQKNPTAFYLCASRGAYTEAFFGQGTRLTVV.

The rearrangement uses TRBV5-1 and TRBJ1-2; 7 positions match TRBD1. Per the germline V gene, CDR1 is SGHRS and CDR2 is YFSETQ. CDR3 length: 12 residues. The J segment lost 6 bases and the V segment lost 3 bases, leaving 2 bases of the junction unmatched. The CDR3 reads CASSWDRDGYTF. CDR3 sequence (DNA): TGCGCCAGCAGCTGGGACAGAGATGGCTACACCTTC.

The chain recombines TRBV7-2 with TRBJ1-1; no firm D call. CDR3 length: 15 residues. The germline V gene encodes CDR1 SGHTA and CDR2 FQGNSA. V lost 7 bases and J lost 0, with 15 bases in between. The CDR3 sequence is CASTISWRMNTEAFF. The DNA for the CDR3 is TGTGCCAGCACCATATCTTGGAGGATGAACACTGAAGCTTTCTTT.

This clone was detected once. The rearrangement uses TRBV19 and TRBJ2-1; D is uncertain. Deletions cut 5 bases from V and 13 bases from J, with 12 bases between. CDR3 size: 11 residues. Germline CDR1 reads LNHDA; CDR2 reads SQIVND (reference sequence). This chain's CDR3 is CASSVKSVQFF. The CDR3 DNA is TGTGCCAGTAGTGTGAAGTCAGTCCAGTTCTTC.

The rearrangement links TRBV18 to TRBJ1-2; no reliable D call. The CDR3 loop spans 14 amino acids. The V gene lost 3 bases and the J gene lost 5 bases, with 13 bases spanning the gap. The germline CDR1 and CDR2 sequences are KGHSH and LQKENI. This CDR3 is CASSPPTYSYGYTF. In DNA, the CDR3 is TGTGCCAGCTCACCTCCGACATATTCTTATGGCTACACCTTC.

The rearrangement joins TRBV27 to TRBJ1-2, with 8 bases aligning to TRBD1. CDR1 is MNHEY, CDR2 SMNVEV, per germline (reference sequence). V shed 8 bases, J shed 1 base, and the junction held 6 bases outside the gene matches. The CDR3 is 14 residues long. The CDR3 bases are TGTGCCAGCGGTTCCGGACAGGGTAACTATGGCTACACCTTC. Protein: CASGSGQGNYGYTF.

The J gene is TRBJ1-1, the V gene TRBV6-6; D not resolved. Germline CDR1 reads MNHNY; CDR2 reads SVGAGI (reference sequence). The length of the CDR3 is 13 residues. V shed 1 base and J shed 3 bases, with 6 bases lying between them. Here the CDR3 DNA reads TGTGCCAGCAGTTACTTGAGTGACACTGAAGCTTTCTTT. As protein: CASSYLSDTEAFF.

The V call is TRBV11-2, the J call TRBJ2-1; 11 bases are shared with TRBD2. This CDR3 has 17 amino acids. V lost 4 bases, J lost 1 base, and 6 bases stayed unmatched. The germline CDR1 and CDR2 sequences are SGHAT and FQNNGV. The CDR3 DNA reads as TGTGCCAGCAGCTCCCCATTAGCGGGGGGGTCCTACAATGAGCAGTTCTTC. This gives the protein CASSSPLAGGSYNEQFF.

The CDR3 coding sequence is TGTGCCAGTTCCAGGGGGGTATCGACTGAAGCTTTCTTT. This translates into CASSRGVSTEAFF. The chain employs TRBV18 and TRBJ1-1, with 7 positions matching TRBD1. In germline, CDR1 is KGHSH, CDR2 LQKENI. This CDR3 region has 13 residues. Unmatched junction bases numbered 9, after V lost 9 bases and J lost 5 bases.

The J gene is TRBJ1-2, the V gene TRBV6-5, with D hard to call. The CDR3 is 14 residues long. CDR1 and CDR2 (germline): MNHEY, SVGAGI. Trimming cost V 2 bases and J 2 bases, with 9 bases left between them. In DNA form, the CDR3 reads TGTGCCAGCAGTTACGGAGGGCAAAACTATGGCTACACCTTC. Its translation: CASSYGGQNYGYTF.

V usage is TRBV2 and J usage is TRBJ1-2; D is possibly TRBD1 (6 bases). The CDR3 is 13 residues long. V lost 4 bases and J lost 4, with 10 bases in between. Germline V CDR1 and CDR2: SNHLY, FYNNEI. The CDR3 DNA reads TGTGCCAGCAGTGGAGGGGGTGGCTATGGCTACACCTTC. It yields the protein CASSGGGGYGYTF.

In its sample, this clone was seen a few times. V is TRBV6-5 and J is TRBJ2-7; 10 positions agree with TRBD2. J gave up 0 bases and V 6 bases, and 2 bases lay outside the gene matches. The CDR3 has 14 amino acids. Germline assignment: CDR1 MNHEY and CDR2 SVGAGI. CDR3 amino acids: CASRKRGGSYEQYF. CDR3 nucleotide sequence: TGTGCCAGCAGGAAGCGGGGGGGCTCCTACGAGCAGTACTTC.

The chain combines TRBV28 with TRBJ2-3; 7 bases are shared with TRBD1. Germline V gene lookup returns CDR1 MDHEN and CDR2 SYDVKM. The CDR3 extends over 14 amino acids. J gave up 6 bases and V 6 bases, and 9 bases lay outside the gene matches. CDR3 in amino acids: CASSEIDRADTQYF. In DNA form, the CDR3 reads TGTGCCAGCAGCGAAATCGACAGGGCGGATACGCAGTATTTT. The full variable domain, in which reference TRBV28 and TRBJ2-3 provide the parts outside the CDR3, is DVKVTQSSRYLVKRTGEKVFLECVQDMDHENMFWYRQDPGLGLRLIYFSYDVKMKEKGDIPEGYSVSREKKERFSLILESASTNQTSMYLCASSEIDRADTQYFGPGTRLTVL.

The chain uses TRBV7-2 and TRBJ1-5; maybe TRBD1 (6 bases). V gave up 5 bases and J gave up 0 bases, with 14 bases separating them. In germline, CDR1 is SGHTA, CDR2 FQGNSA. CDR3 length: 16 residues. The CDR3 sequence: CASSPTGRASNQPQHF. DNA of the CDR3: TGTGCCAGCAGCCCAACAGGGCGGGCTAGCAATCAGCCCCAGCATTTT.

The V gene is TRBV4-2, the J gene TRBJ2-5; TRBD1 is a possible D gene (5 bases). This CDR3 region has 16 residues. V shed 2 bases and J shed 4 bases, with 17 bases lying between them. Germline V CDR1 and CDR2: LGHNA, YNFKEQ. The CDR3 DNA is TGTGCCAGCAGCCAACCCCAAGGGTGGCAGGGAGAGACCCAGTACTTC. It encodes CASSQPQGWQGETQYF.

This sequence joins TRBV9 and TRBJ1-6; 7 bases map to TRBD1. The germline CDR1 and CDR2 sequences are SGDLS and YYNGEE. The CDR3 is made up of 15 amino acids. V was pared by 4 bases and J by 6 bases, with 7 bases of the junction left unmatched. The CDR3 loop reads CASSRTGEFNSPLHF. CDR3 in DNA: TGTGCCAGCAGCCGCACAGGGGAGTTTAATTCACCCCTCCACTTT.

This sequence joins TRBV6-1 and TRBJ1-6, with TRBD1 as a possible D gene (5 bases). The ends were cut back, 6 bases at V and 10 bases at J, with 10 bases in the middle. This CDR3 spans 12 amino acids. The germline V gene encodes CDR1 MNHNS and CDR2 SASEGT. The CDR3: CASRDIRSPLHF. The CDR3 DNA sequence: TGTGCCAGCAGGGACATTCGGTCACCCCTCCACTTT.

In its sample, this clone was seen once. The chain employs TRBV30 and TRBJ1-5; D is perhaps TRBD1 (5 bases). Trimming shortened V by 3 bases and J by 1 base, and 19 bases separated the two germline ends. The V gene's germline CDR1 is GTSNPN and CDR2 SVGIG (reference sequence). This CDR3 has 17 amino acids. The CDR3 sequence: CAWSAGRHMGSNQPQHF. The CDR3, as DNA: TGTGCCTGGAGCGCGGGACGCCACATGGGCAGCAATCAGCCCCAGCATTTT.

V and J are TRBV20-1 and TRBJ2-5; the D is unclear. V dropped 5 bases and J dropped 5 bases, with 9 bases sitting between them. CDR1 and CDR2 (germline): DFQATT, SNEGSKA (reference sequence). The CDR3 length is 11 residues. CDR3 DNA: TGCAGTGCTTGGGCCTGGGAGACCCAGTACTTC. It is translated as CSAWAWETQYF.

This rearrangement joins TRBV9 to TRBJ2-5; 15 bases align to TRBD2. The V gene's germline CDR1 is SGDLS and CDR2 YYNGEE. V was pared by 3 bases and J by 3 bases, with 6 bases of the junction left unmatched. This CDR3 has 17 amino acids. The chain's CDR3 is CASSEMGLAGGEETQYF. DNA for the CDR3: TGTGCCAGCAGCGAGATGGGACTAGCGGGGGGCGAAGAGACCCAGTACTTC.